The sequence of this TCR beta chain was determined in a study of memory CD4+ T cells and cytomegalovirus serostatus. Study summary: Of the healthy Belgian adults, 9 or 10 were CMV seropositive and approximately 24 seronegative. Study conclusions and caveats: Of 150 to 200 reported CMV TCRbeta sequences, just over 65 were found in memory CD4+ repertoires.

Clones were sequenced by immunoSEQ multiplex PCR, and TCRdb holds only the in-frame ones, with some missing. The sample records some 95,000 clones, under 90% being singletons. Single viable CD3+CD4+CD8-CD45RO+ cells were sorted as the memory CD4+ T cells. Total CD4+ T cells were enriched by CD4 positive selection. The CDR3 is made up of 14 amino acids. Trimming cost V 6 bases and J 4 bases, with 12 bases left between them. Germline assignment: CDR1 MDHEN and CDR2 SYDVKM. A word on this clone: Its antigen remains unknown.

This sequence joins TRBV28 and TRBJ2-2; TRBD1 might be the D (6 bases). Sequences were obtained from memory CD4+ T cells from blood. This TCR was sampled from an adult in good health and CMV-seropositive. The CDR3 is CASREQGGTGELFF. The CDR3 DNA follows: TGTGCCAGCAGGGAACAGGGTGGCACCGGGGAGCTGTTTTTT.